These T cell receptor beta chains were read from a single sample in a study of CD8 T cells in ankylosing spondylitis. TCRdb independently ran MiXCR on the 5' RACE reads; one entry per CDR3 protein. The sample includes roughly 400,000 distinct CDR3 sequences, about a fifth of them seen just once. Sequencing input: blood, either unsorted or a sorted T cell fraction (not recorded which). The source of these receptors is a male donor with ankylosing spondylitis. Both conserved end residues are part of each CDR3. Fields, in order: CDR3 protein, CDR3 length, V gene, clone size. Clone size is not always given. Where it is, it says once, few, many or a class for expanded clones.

CDR3aa: CASSGSLGSYRDTGELFF
len: 18
v_gene: TRBV9
abundance: few

CDR3aa: CASSLEQETQYF
len: 12
v_gene: TRBV7-9
abundance: NA

CDR3aa: CATSDPSGKWLDEQFF
len: 16
v_gene: TRBV24-1
abundance: NA

CDR3aa: CASNGRGRHNEQFF
len: 14
v_gene: TRBV7-8
abundance: NA

CDR3aa: CASSRNPSTDTQYF
len: 14
v_gene: TRBV6-1
abundance: NA

CDR3aa: CASSINNRGQGDTQYF
len: 16
v_gene: TRBV5-1
abundance: few

CDR3aa: CSARDQASGRYADTQYF
len: 17
v_gene: TRBV20-1
abundance: few

CDR3aa: CASSFQASYEQYF
len: 13
v_gene: TRBV6-2/TRBV6-3
abundance: few

CDR3aa: CASSLISPGELFF
len: 13
v_gene: TRBV5-1
abundance: NA

CDR3aa: CASSQGTNEQFF
len: 12
v_gene: TRBV4-2
abundance: few